The rows below give T cell receptor beta chains drawn from one sample of a study of cytomegalovirus exposure and HLA in healthy donors. Clones were sequenced by immunoSEQ multiplex PCR, and TCRdb holds only the in-frame ones, with some missing. Among approximately 80,000 clones listed, around 70% were seen once. Sequences were obtained from PBMCs. These receptors were obtained from a woman aged 40 to 55 in good health and CMV-seropositive. Both conserved end residues are part of each CDR3. The D gene is left open where the match is weak. Rows give clone size only sometimes, using once, few, many, or a class for an expanded clone.

CDR3: CASTLAPHTGELFF; DNA: TGTGCCAGCACCTTAGCTCCCCACACCGGGGAGCTGTTTTTT; V: TRBV6-5; D: NA; size: NA; J: TRBJ2-2
CDR3: CASSLRSSGGGGGELFF; DNA: TGTGCCAGCAGCTTAAGGTCATCCGGAGGAGGTGGCGGGGAGCTGTTTTTT; V: TRBV7-9; D: NA; size: NA; J: TRBJ2-2
CDR3: CASRDNTGNTEAFF; DNA: TGTGCCAGCAGAGACAATACAGGGAACACTGAAGCTTTCTTT; V: TRBV6-5; D: NA; size: NA; J: TRBJ1-1
CDR3: CASSLGSGQPYEQYF; DNA: TGTGCCAGCAGCCTCGGTTCTGGACAGCCCTACGAGCAGTACTTC; V: TRBV5-4; D: NA; size: many; J: TRBJ2-7
CDR3: CASSGLAGYEQYF; DNA: TGTGCCAGCTCAGGGCTAGCGGGCTACGAGCAGTACTTC; V: TRBV7-6; D: TRBD2; size: NA; J: TRBJ2-7
CDR3: CASSSAGPQAGGTQYF; DNA: TGTGCCAGCAGCTCGGCGGGGCCTCAGGCCGGTGGGACGCAGTATTTT; V: TRBV7-2; D: NA; size: NA; J: TRBJ2-3
CDR3: CASSFRTDNTEAFF; DNA: TGCGCCAGCAGCTTCCGGACAGATAACACTGAAGCTTTCTTT; V: TRBV5-1; D: NA; size: NA; J: TRBJ1-1
CDR3: CASSLESGADTQYF; DNA: TGTGCCAGCAGCTTAGAATCGGGAGCAGATACGCAGTATTTT; V: TRBV7-9; D: NA; size: NA; J: TRBJ2-3
CDR3: CASSLGQNSNQPQHF; DNA: TGTGCCAGCAGCTTGGGACAGAATAGCAATCAGCCCCAGCATTTT; V: TRBV5-6; D: NA; size: NA; J: TRBJ1-5
CDR3: CASSITAGAGAFF; DNA: TGTGCCAGTAGTATTACGGCAGGGGCTGGAGCTTTCTTT; V: TRBV19; D: NA; size: NA; J: TRBJ1-1
CDR3: CASSLSASEAYEQYF; DNA: TGTGCCAGCAGCTTATCAGCTAGCGAGGCCTACGAGCAGTACTTC; V: TRBV7-2; D: NA; size: NA; J: TRBJ2-7
CDR3: CASSLGGGEKEQYF; DNA: TGTGCCAGCAGCTTGGGTGGGGGGGAGAAGGAGCAGTACTTC; V: TRBV5-4; D: TRBD2; size: NA; J: TRBJ2-7
CDR3: CASSIALNTEAFF; DNA: TGTGCCAGTAGTATTGCGTTGAACACTGAAGCTTTCTTT; V: TRBV19; D: NA; size: NA; J: TRBJ1-1
CDR3: CASSSGTSGPTDTQYF; DNA: TGCGCCAGCAGCTCAGGGACTAGCGGACCCACAGATACGCAGTATTTT; V: TRBV5-1; D: TRBD2; size: NA; J: TRBJ2-3
CDR3: CASSLSGGRVRNEQFF; DNA: TGTGCCAGCAGTTTATCGGGCGGGAGGGTCCGCAATGAGCAGTTCTTC; V: TRBV27; D: TRBD2; size: few; J: TRBJ2-1
CDR3: CASSEGLAGGYNEQFF; DNA: TGTGCCAGCAGTGAGGGGCTAGCGGGGGGTTACAATGAGCAGTTCTTC; V: TRBV6-1; D: TRBD2; size: once; J: TRBJ2-1
CDR3: CASSLDPGQGNEKLFF; DNA: TGCGCCAGCAGCTTGGACCCGGGACAGGGGAATGAAAAACTGTTTTTT; V: TRBV5-1; D: TRBD1; size: NA; J: TRBJ1-4
CDR3: CASSDGLAGPYQETQYF; DNA: TGTGCCAGCAGTGACGGACTAGCGGGGCCATACCAAGAGACCCAGTACTTC; V: TRBV7-2; D: TRBD2; size: NA; J: TRBJ2-5
CDR3: CASSTHPGGWAEAFF; DNA: TGTGCCAGTAGTACCCACCCAGGGGGTTGGGCTGAAGCTTTCTTT; V: TRBV19; D: TRBD1; size: few; J: TRBJ1-1
CDR3: CASSQDLGTQYF; DNA: TGCGCCAGCAGCCAAGATCTAGGGACCCAGTACTTC; V: TRBV4-3; D: NA; size: NA; J: TRBJ2-5
CDR3: CASSLRSQGNGETQYF; DNA: TGTGCCAGCAGCTTGAGGTCGCAGGGGAATGGGGAGACCCAGTACTTC; V: TRBV7-6; D: NA; size: NA; J: TRBJ2-5
CDR3: CASSAPRSGGSWKDTQYF; DNA: TGTGCCAGCAGCGCCCCGCGAAGCGGGGGGTCTTGGAAAGATACGCAGTATTTT; V: TRBV9; D: TRBD2; size: NA; J: TRBJ2-3